This T cell receptor beta chain was recorded in a study of blood T cell repertoires in COVID-19. Study overall: Material from acute and convalescent COVID-19 was sourced from the United States, Italy and Spain. Nucleic acid was either cDNA or gDNA, and it came from T cells, B-cell-depleted T cells, or PBMCs.

The V and J ends lost 6 bases and 0 bases, in that order; junction bases with no gene match: 3. CDR3 length: 15 residues. Germline values: CDR1 MNHEY, CDR2 SVGAGI. As originally analysed: Amplified reference gene primers provided the basis for estimating nucleated cell counts. Only in-frame clones appear in the TCRdb table, and some are missing; sequencing was by immunoSEQ multiplex PCR. For V, J and clone size, that table is used; D and trimming come from the DNA. This sample has about 290,000 clones; about 85% occur once, and the top ten carry around 3.9%. This chain links TRBV6-5 with TRBJ1-1, with TRBD1 matching over 11 bases. The sequenced material came from peripheral blood. This receptor was taken from a woman aged 45-65 years with active or convalescent COVID-19. CDR3 nucleotides: TGTGCCAGCAGCAGGACAGGGGGCATGAACACTGAAGCTTTCTTT. Protein sequence: CASSRTGGMNTEAFF.